Detailed here is one TCR beta chain. At least ten counts were recorded for this clonotype. The antigen it recognizes is unknown. The record has no base qualities; no much larger clone is one base away. The library was obtained by 5' RACE. Data came from a NextSeq 500. The TCR library protocol attached unique molecular identifiers to individual cDNA molecules to correct for sequencing error and PCR bias. Sequencing covered both TCR alpha and beta chains, and within each sample the abundances of alpha and beta sequences were tightly co-correlated. Processing in the source paper ran as follows. V gene, J gene and CDR3 annotation of TCR sequences was performed with Decombinator V4. Expanded TCRs were defined as changing significantly between any two time points under a Poisson model with p below 0.0001. TCR abundances were normalised to the total number of TCRs sequenced per sample and were expressed as counts per million. TRAV1-2 paired with TRAJ12, TRAJ20 or TRAJ33 defined MAIT TCRs, while TRAV10 paired with TRAJ18 defined iNKT TCRs. VDJdb, accessed 1 November 2021, was searched for CMV, EBV and SARS-CoV-2 annotated TCRs, with TCRs annotated for multiple antigens excluded. TCRdb cleaned the public reads at Q25 with fastp, built clones with MiXCR and kept in-frame beta chains. Every distinct CDR3 protein forms one entry, paired with its most common genes and DNA. These V and J calls rely on TCRdb rather than the paper's analysis. The sample table lists around 99,000 distinct CDR3 sequences, around a sixth of them with a count of one. About 5% of the sample is taken by the ten largest.

This was a case-control study nested in a cohort of healthcare workers in London, UK, who had nasopharyngeal swab PCR tests and blood samples taken every week. Healthcare workers were recruited between 23 and 31 March 2020, during the week of the UK lockdown, and were followed weekly for up to about 16 weeks. The data are from a study of early T cells in non-severe SARS-CoV-2 infection (dated by TCRdb to the early 2020s). As for the study more broadly: Bulk RNA from unsorted whole blood was used for TCR sequencing, so alpha and beta chains could not be paired. The investigation overall reported the following: VDJdb matching was skewed toward anti-spike CD8 responses, so virus-specific expansions were likely underestimated and private and CD4 specificities were missed.

From its cysteine to its phenylalanine, the CDR3 spans 19 amino acids. Just the 57-base CDR3 DNA is kept, in frame starting at base 1. This receptor was identified in an adult who was a healthcare worker with PCR-confirmed SARS-CoV-2 infection or an uninfected control (not recorded which). Specimen: whole blood, collected at baseline. Recombination joined TRBV21-1 with TRBJ2-1; the D segment call TRBD2 is taken from the table without a DNA check. TRBV21-1 is listed as a pseudogene. The DNA sequence is TGTGCCAGCAGCGCGCGACTAGCGGGCGATGACTCCCTAGGCAATGAGCAGTTCTTC. Translated, this gives CASSARLAGDDSLGNEQFF.